The 7 T cell receptor beta chains given below trace back to one sample, sequenced in a study of T cell repertoires in cytomegalovirus infection. TCRdb re-analysed the reads in MiXCR, keeping a single row per CDR3 protein. This sample has some 180,000 distinct CDR3 sequences, with roughly 9.8% found just once. Source material: PBMCs. These receptors all stem from a human donor in good health (CMV status not recorded). Some clones in this sample may be carry-over from other donors' samples.

This clonotype was seen more than once but under ten times. This chain connects TRBV28 to TRBJ2-2; 9 bases fit TRBD1. The germline CDR1 and CDR2 sequences are MDHEN and SYDVKM. The CDR3 loop spans 16 amino acids. V was pared by 4 bases and J by 5 bases, with 8 bases of the junction left unmatched. In DNA form, the CDR3 reads TGTGCCAGCAGTTCGTCGGACAGGGGAGCTACCGGGGAGCTGTTTTTT. Amino acid sequence: CASSSSDRGATGELFF.

This clonotype was seen ten or more times. The chain couples TRBV7-9 to TRBJ1-5, with 8 bases aligning to TRBD1. With V trimmed by 4 bases and J by 6 bases, 8 bases remained unmatched. CDR3 length: 15 residues. Germline CDR1 is SEHNR and CDR2 is FQNEAQ (reference sequence). The CDR3 here is CASSSDRGGRQPQHF. The CDR3 coding sequence is TGTGCCAGCAGCTCAGACAGGGGCGGACGTCAGCCCCAGCATTTT.

V gene TRBV6-2 or TRBV6-3 combines with J gene TRBJ2-5; D may be TRBD1 (5 bases). Trimming shortened V by 5 bases and J by 0 bases, and 10 bases separated the two germline ends. The CDR3 covers 14 residues. CDR1 is MNHEY, CDR2 SVGEGT, per germline. The CDR3 coding sequence is TGTGCCAGCAGTAGAGTGGACAACCAAGAGACCCAGTACTTC. It translates to CASSRVDNQETQYF.

This clonotype was detected only a few times. The chain recombines TRBV20-1 with TRBJ2-7; 8 bases fit TRBD2. V dropped 4 bases and J dropped 2; count of bases not matched to a gene: 7. Germline CDR1 is DFQATT and CDR2 is SNEGSKA (reference sequence). There are 14 residues in the CDR3. CDR3 region: CSAKPWTSPYEQYF. The DNA for the CDR3 is TGCAGTGCTAAGCCTTGGACTAGCCCCTACGAGCAGTACTTC.

The rearrangement links TRBV24-1 to TRBJ1-5; no definite D call. Germline V lookup: CDR1 KGHDR, CDR2 SFDVKD. Trimming cost V 3 bases and J 1 base, with 15 bases left between them. This CDR3 is built from 17 residues. The CDR3 nucleotides are TGTGCCACCAGTGATCCTCGGCCCAGGATGAGCAATCAGCCCCAGCATTTT. It translates to CATSDPRPRMSNQPQHF.

This clonotype was counted ten times or more. This sequence joins TRBV11-2 and TRBJ1-3; D is possibly TRBD1 (6 bases). V dropped 5 bases and J dropped 4 bases, with 15 bases sitting between them. This CDR3 has 15 residues. Germline-derived CDR1 and CDR2 are SGHAT and FQNNGV. CDR3 amino acids: CASSPQGSGGNTIYF. The CDR3, as DNA: TGTGCCAGCAGCCCACAGGGCTCGGGAGGAAACACCATATATTTT.

The sample holds many counts of this clonotype. The chain has TRBV4-3 and TRBJ1-5, with 7 bases lining up with TRBD1. CDR3 length: 18 residues. CDR1 LGHNA and CDR2 YSLEER come from the germline V gene. J gave up 0 bases and V 0 bases, and 8 bases lay outside the gene matches. The CDR3 DNA reads as TGCGCCAGCAGCCAAGATCTCAGGGGGGGGTCTAGCAATCAGCCCCAGCATTTT. Translated: CASSQDLRGGSSNQPQHF.